This T cell receptor beta chain came from a study of blood T cell repertoires in COVID-19. For the study at large: Material from acute and convalescent COVID-19 was sourced from the United States, Italy and Spain. PBMCs, B-cell-depleted T cells, or T cells provided the cDNA or gDNA that made up the material.

V gave up 0 bases and J gave up 5 bases; unmatched junction bases: 9. Germline V gives CDR1 SGHNT, CDR2 YYREEE (reference sequence). The CDR3 loop spans 17 amino acids. Methods used by the authors: Reference gene primer amplification in the assay estimated nucleated cell counts. Clones were sequenced by immunoSEQ multiplex PCR, and TCRdb holds only the in-frame ones, with some missing. V and J calls and clone size are given by that table; D and trimming were obtained from the DNA. Of 130,000 to 150,000 clones in the sample, approximately 80% were seen once. This clone was recorded once. This clonotype was obtained from a man in his 60s with active or convalescent COVID-19. J is TRBJ2-5 and V is TRBV5-4; 11 bases are a match to TRBD1. The sequenced sample was peripheral blood. CDR3: CASSLAGWTGGEETQYF. The CDR3 coding sequence is TGTGCCAGCAGCTTGGCCGGTTGGACAGGGGGCGAGGAGACCCAGTACTTC.